The sequence of this T cell receptor (beta chain) was determined in a study of T cells in Graves' hyperthyroidism and ophthalmopathy. The germline V and J ends were trimmed by 7 bases and 2 bases, with 14 bases remaining between them. CDR1 is LGHNT, CDR2 FRNRAP, per germline. This CDR3 spans 15 amino acids. RNA transcripts gave rise to amplified TCR beta CDR3 regions. Researchers ran a first-round RT-PCR on the TCR CDR3 using the HTBI primer set. In TCRdb, the multiplex PCR reads were re-called with MiXCR into one record per CDR3 protein. The table has hundreds of thousands of distinct CDR3 sequences, roughly 13% seen once. Hyperthyroidism in the patients, aged 18 to 65, was newly diagnosed and under 2 months in duration.

The J gene is TRBJ2-2, the V gene TRBV12-5, with D perhaps TRBD2 (6 bases). Source material: blood. The sequence derives from a woman aged 25 to 39 with Graves' hyperthyroidism that later progressed to Graves' ophthalmopathy. CDR3 bases: TGTGCTAGTGCCCGGGACTCGGTCAACACCGGGGAGCTGTTTTTT. It codes for CASARDSVNTGELFF.